These 28 T cell receptor beta chains were all obtained from the same sample, sequenced in a study of shared clonotypes between healthy human individuals. Sequenced by immunoSEQ multiplex PCR; TCRdb stores in-frame clones only, minus some. Of hundreds of thousands of clones listed, less than 80% are singletons. What was sequenced was memory CD4+ T cells sorted from blood. Subset of the sample: CD45RA-negative fraction. The receptors were sampled from a woman in her thirties in good health.

The sample holds one count of this clone. This rearrangement joins TRBV6-1 to TRBJ2-5; possible D gene TRBD2, 5 bases. Trimming shortened V by 6 bases and J by 5 bases, and 16 bases separated the two germline ends. Germline values: CDR1 MNHNS, CDR2 SASEGT. CDR3 length: 14 amino acids. Written as DNA, the CDR3 is TGTGCCAGCAGCTGGAGTCGGGGTAGGGAGACCCAGTACTTC. This translates into CASSWSRGRETQYF.

The rearrangement uses TRBV18 and TRBJ2-5; D unclear. Between the trimmed V and J ends, which lost 3 bases and 9 bases, there was a span of 14 bases. The germline gives CDR1 KGHSH, CDR2 LQKENI. CDR3 length: 13 amino acids. The CDR3 reads CASSPSSPPAQYF. CDR3 bases: TGTGCCAGCTCACCGTCCTCTCCTCCAGCCCAGTACTTC.

A few counts support this clone. J is TRBJ1-5 and V is TRBV5-4; D ambiguous. Germline-derived CDR1 and CDR2 are SGHNT and YYREEE (reference sequence). The CDR3 covers 15 residues. Trimming left V 8 bases short and J 0 bases short, with 15 bases between. The CDR3 reads CASLVPSDSNQPQHF. In nucleotides, the CDR3 is TGTGCCAGTTTGGTGCCGTCGGATAGCAATCAGCCCCAGCATTTT.

V is TRBV18 and J is TRBJ1-2; D is unresolved. Germline V gene lookup returns CDR1 KGHSH and CDR2 LQKENI. The CDR3 covers 14 residues. V was clipped by 3 bases and J by 2 bases, with 10 bases between them. The CDR3 DNA sequence: TGTGCCAGCTCACCCGCTGAGGGCAACTATGGCTACACCTTC. This codes for CASSPAEGNYGYTF.

V gene TRBV15 combines with J gene TRBJ1-2, with D uncertain. Between the trimmed V and J ends, which lost 0 bases and 10 bases, there was a span of 9 bases. From germline, CDR1 is LNHNV and CDR2 YYDKDF (reference sequence). The length of the CDR3 is 12 residues. CDR3 DNA sequence: TGTGCCACCAGCAGAGATGAGTCTTACTACACCTTC. This translates into CATSRDESYYTF.

V gene TRBV23-1 combines with J gene TRBJ2-2; a weak D match, TRBD2 (5 bases). TRBV23-1 is classed as an ORF, of uncertain function. CDR3 length: 19 residues. The V end was cut by 3 bases, the J end by 9 bases, with 29 bases between. CDR3 sequence reads: CASSHVPQKPGSCCRELFF. The CDR3 region has the DNA TGCGCCAGCAGTCACGTTCCCCAGAAACCGGGGAGTTGTTGTAGGGAGCTGTTTTTT.

The V and J genes are TRBV11-2 and TRBJ2-7; tentatively, D is TRBD2 (6 bases). Trimming shortened V by 5 bases and J by 3 bases, and 14 bases separated the two germline ends. CDR3 length: 14 amino acids. From germline, CDR1 is SGHAT and CDR2 FQNNGV. The CDR3 spells CASSPGSGRYEQYF. The CDR3 region has the DNA TGTGCCAGCAGCCCCGGGAGCGGGCGCTACGAGCAGTACTTC.

The chain couples TRBV5-1 to TRBJ2-7; TRBD1 matches at 9 bases. V trimming: 4 bases; J trimming: 5 bases; junction bases outside the gene matches: 4. The germline V gene has CDR1 SGHRS and CDR2 YFSETQ. The CDR3 consists of 13 residues. For the CDR3, the DNA is TGCGCCAGCAGCGTGCGGACAGGGGACGAGCAGTACTTC. It encodes CASSVRTGDEQYF.

This clone has only one observation. The sample contains more than one DNA sequence encoding this CDR3. The chain uses TRBV5-1 and TRBJ1-3; no reliable D call. Germline assignment: CDR1 SGHRS and CDR2 YFSETQ. The ends were cut back, 0 bases at V and 4 bases at J, with 8 bases in the middle. This CDR3 spans 14 amino acids. CDR3 sequence (DNA): TGCGCCAGCAGCTTGGGAGCAGAAGGAAACACCATATATTTT. Amino acids: CASSLGAEGNTIYF.

A note on this clone: Distinct nucleotide sequences in the sample also encode this CDR3. The V and J genes are TRBV14 and TRBJ1-5; D uncertain. From germline, CDR1 is SGHDN and CDR2 FVKESK. This CDR3 is built from 15 residues. V was cut by 1 base and J by 13 bases, with 20 bases left in between. In DNA, the CDR3 is TGTGCCAGCAGCCAAGGTATAGGGCCCAGTTGGCCTCAGCATTTT. It translates to CASSQGIGPSWPQHF. Drawing the rest from reference TRBV14 and TRBJ1-5, the complete variable domain is EAGVTQFPSHSVIEKGQTVTLRCDPISGHDNLYWYRRVMGKEIKFLLHFVKESKQDESGMPNNRFLAERTGGTYSTLKVQPAELEDSGVYFCASSQGIGPSWPQHFGDGTRLSIL.

The V gene is TRBV15, the J gene TRBJ2-7, with 7 bases lining up with TRBD1. The junction had 5 bases not matched to a gene; V was cut back by 0 bases and J by 6 bases. There are 14 residues in the CDR3. CDR1 and CDR2 from the germline V gene are LNHNV and YYDKDF (reference sequence). The CDR3 here is CATSRDMTGTEQYF. CDR3 coding DNA: TGTGCCACCAGCAGAGACATGACAGGGACCGAGCAGTACTTC.

The V gene is TRBV6-5, the J gene TRBJ2-7, with D uncertain. Per the germline V gene, CDR1 is MNHEY and CDR2 is SVGAGI. This CDR3 spans 14 amino acids. The ends were cut back, 0 bases at V and 5 bases at J, with 11 bases in the middle. This CDR3 is CASSYSRTANEQYF. In DNA, the CDR3 is TGTGCCAGCAGTTACTCGAGAACGGCGAACGAGCAGTACTTC.

A word on this clone: Different DNA sequences within this sample yield the same CDR3. The chain is built from TRBV18 and TRBJ1-2; D is ambiguous. Germline lookup yields CDR1 KGHSH and CDR2 LQKENI. The CDR3 has 13 amino acids. Trimming pared 3 bases from V and 2 bases from J, leaving 7 bases between. Here the CDR3 reads CASSPGGNYGYTF. The DNA of the CDR3 is TGTGCCAGCTCACCGGGCGGAAACTATGGCTACACCTTC.

The gene calls are TRBV7-9 and TRBJ1-5, with TRBD1 as a possible D gene (5 bases). The CDR3 has 15 amino acids. Germline-derived CDR1 and CDR2 are SEHNR and FQNEAQ (reference sequence). Trimming took off 4 bases at V and 3 bases at J, with 13 bases between the two ends. The CDR3 reads CASSSMLDTNQPQHF. The CDR3 bases are TGTGCCAGCAGCTCAATGCTGGACACCAATCAGCCCCAGCATTTT.

The V gene is TRBV5-1, the J gene TRBJ2-3; TRBD1 is a possible D gene (7 bases). In germline, CDR1 is SGHRS, CDR2 YFSETQ. With 1 base removed from V and 5 bases from J, the gap between germline ends came to 14 bases. The CDR3 covers 15 residues. CDR3 nucleotide sequence: TGCGCCAGCAGCTTGAACAGGGGAGGAGAAGATACGCAGTATTTT. Protein product: CASSLNRGGEDTQYF.

The chain recombines TRBV27 with TRBJ2-6; D not resolved. Trimming pared 7 bases from V and 0 bases from J, leaving 10 bases between. Germline lookup yields CDR1 MNHEY and CDR2 SMNVEV (reference sequence). The CDR3 covers 15 residues. The CDR3 is CASIMTPSGANVLTF. CDR3 nucleotides: TGTGCCAGCATCATGACCCCCTCTGGGGCCAACGTCCTGACTTTC. Combining the CDR3 with reference TRBV27 and TRBJ2-6 gives the whole variable domain EAQVTQNPRYLITVTGKKLTVTCSQNMNHEYMSWYRQDPGLGLRQIYYSMNVEVTDKGDVPEGYKVSRKEKRNFPLILESPSPNQTSLYFCASIMTPSGANVLTFGAGSRLTVL.

This clone was counted only a few times. The V gene is TRBV18, the J gene TRBJ2-5; weak D call: TRBD1 (5 bases). This CDR3 has 13 residues. The germline CDR1 and CDR2 sequences are KGHSH and LQKENI. Trimming removed 2 bases at V and 4 bases at J, with 8 bases between. This chain's CDR3 is CASSPSQGETQYF. The CDR3 DNA follows: TGTGCCAGCTCACCAAGCCAGGGAGAGACCCAGTACTTC. The whole variable domain, filled in from reference TRBV18 and TRBJ2-5, reads NAGVMQNPRHLVRRRGQEARLRCSPMKGHSHVYWYRQLPEEGLKFMVYLQKENIIDESGMPKERFSAEFPKEGPSILRIQQVVRGDSAAYFCASSPSQGETQYFGPGTRLLVL.

This clone was seen a few times. The chain is built from TRBV11-2 and TRBJ2-7; D gene ambiguous. The V end lost 7 bases, the J end lost 6 bases, and 16 bases lay between the germline ends. The CDR3 has 13 residues. Per germline, CDR1 SGHAT and CDR2 FQNNGV. The CDR3: CASTSDIRSEQYF. The CDR3 DNA reads TGTGCCAGCACCTCAGACATACGATCCGAGCAGTACTTC. Based on the CDR3 plus reference TRBV11-2 and TRBJ2-7, the full variable domain is EAGVAQSPRYKIIEKRQSVAFWCNPISGHATLYWYQQILGQGPKLLIQFQNNGVVDDSQLPKDRFSAERLKGVDSTLKIQPAKLEDSAVYLCASTSDIRSEQYFGPGTRLTVT.

Details on this clone: This sample includes further DNA sequences coding for the same CDR3. The chain's CDR3 is CASSLSSSSYNEQFF. The CDR3 DNA reads TGCGCCAGCAGCTTAAGCTCTAGCTCCTACAATGAGCAGTTCTTC. This sequence joins TRBV5-1 and TRBJ2-1; D remains unclear. The CDR3 runs 15 residues. V was clipped by 2 bases and J by 0 bases, with 9 bases between them. Germline values: CDR1 SGHRS, CDR2 YFSETQ.

The chain has TRBV19 and TRBJ1-5, with D unclear. The V and J ends lost 3 bases and 11 bases respectively, with 11 bases between them. The CDR3 length is 12 residues. Germline V CDR1 and CDR2: LNHDA, SQIVND (reference sequence). The CDR3 protein is CASSIQSRSQHF. The DNA of the CDR3 is TGTGCCAGTAGTATCCAGTCCCGGTCCCAGCATTTT.

This rearrangement joins TRBV11-2 to TRBJ2-3, with 7 nucleotides matching TRBD2. The J segment lost 4 bases and the V segment lost 4 bases, leaving 5 bases of the junction unmatched. This CDR3 contains 14 residues. CDR1 is SGHAT, CDR2 FQNNGV, per germline. CDR3 nucleotides: TGTGCCAGCAGCTCGGGGGGACTCTCAGATACGCAGTATTTT. Amino acid sequence: CASSSGGLSDTQYF.

CDR3 residues: CASSLAGVGDTQYF. The CDR3 region has the DNA TGTGCCAGCAGCTTAGCGGGAGTAGGCGATACGCAGTATTTT. The chain is built from TRBV7-3 and TRBJ2-3, with 7 bases aligning to TRBD2. Germline V CDR1 and CDR2: SGHTA, FQGTGA. The CDR3 has 14 amino acids. V trimming: 2 bases; J trimming: 6 bases; junction bases outside the gene matches: 5.

This clone came up a few times. The germline gene is not matched at one end of the junction; a read error may be the cause. The V and J genes are TRBV23-1 and TRBJ2-4; 7 positions match TRBD1. TRBV23-1 counts as an open reading frame of uncertain function. This CDR3 is built from 16 residues. Here the CDR3 reads CASSPRTGTAENIQYF. The DNA of the CDR3 is TGCGCCAGCAGTCCGCGGACCGGGACAGCCGAAAACATTCAGTACTTC.

This chain uses TRBV12-2 with TRBJ2-7. TRBV12-2 is designated a pseudogene. The CDR3 consists of 24 residues. The CDR3 region is CASRLDPQGPKSPGSSSDSYEQYF. The CDR3 nucleotides are TGTGCAAGTCGCTTAGATCCTCAGGGGCCCAAAAGTCCTGGATCTTCTAGCGACTCCTACGAGCAGTACTTC.

The chain carries TRBV9 and TRBJ2-1, with a tentative D call TRBD2 (6 bases). The length of the CDR3 is 14 residues. CDR1 and CDR2 from the germline V gene are SGDLS and YYNGEE. The V gene lost 0 bases and the J gene lost 3 bases, with 7 bases spanning the gap. In DNA, the CDR3 is TGTGCCAGCAGCGTAGCGGGAGTCTACAATGAGCAGTTCTTC. It codes for CASSVAGVYNEQFF.

The chain employs TRBV13 and TRBJ1-5; no clear D. The CDR3 is 14 residues long. The V end lost 5 bases, the J end lost 0 bases, and 8 bases lay between the germline ends. The germline CDR1 and CDR2 sequences are PRHDT and FYEKMQ (reference sequence). In DNA form, the CDR3 reads TGTGCCAGCAGCCGGTGGGGTAGCAATCAGCCCCAGCATTTT. Translating gives CASSRWGSNQPQHF.

In this sample, this clone turned up once. V is TRBV5-4 and J is TRBJ2-7, with D possibly being TRBD1 or TRBD2 (6 bases each). Germline CDR1 reads SGHNT; CDR2 reads YYREEE (reference sequence). The CDR3 consists of 14 residues. Trimming removed 1 base at V and 4 bases at J, with 12 bases between. In nucleotides, the CDR3 is TGTGCCAGCAGCTTGAAAGGGGGAGGATACGAGCAGTACTTC. This gives the protein CASSLKGGGYEQYF.

The gene calls are TRBV6-1 and TRBJ1-1, with D possibly matching TRBD1 (6 bases). The CDR3 runs 15 residues. Germline V gene sequence: CDR1 MNHNS, CDR2 SASEGT. The ends were cut back, 6 bases at V and 5 bases at J, with 19 bases in the middle. The chain's CDR3 is CASRGLGGRGTEAFF. In DNA form, the CDR3 reads TGTGCCAGCAGGGGTCTTGGGGGGCGTGGGACTGAAGCTTTCTTT.